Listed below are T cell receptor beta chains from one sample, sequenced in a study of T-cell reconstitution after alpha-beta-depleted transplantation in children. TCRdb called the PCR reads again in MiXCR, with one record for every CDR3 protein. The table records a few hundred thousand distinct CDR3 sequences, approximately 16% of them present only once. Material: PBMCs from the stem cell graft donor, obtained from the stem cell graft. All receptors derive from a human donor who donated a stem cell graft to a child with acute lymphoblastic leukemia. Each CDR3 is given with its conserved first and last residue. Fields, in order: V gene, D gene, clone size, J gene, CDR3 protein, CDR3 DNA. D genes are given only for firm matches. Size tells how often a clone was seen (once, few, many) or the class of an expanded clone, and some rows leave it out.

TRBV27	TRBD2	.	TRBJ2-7	CASSLSSGRGEYF	TGTGCCAGCAGTTTATCGTCGGGGCGGGGGGAGTACTTC
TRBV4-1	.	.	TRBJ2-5	CASSQLGAGQETQYF	TGCGCCAGCAGCCAATTGGGGGCAGGCCAAGAGACCCAGTACTTC
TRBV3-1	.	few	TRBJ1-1	CASSHPGLGGSEAFF	TGTGCCAGCAGCCACCCAGGGTTGGGAGGCTCTGAAGCTTTCTTT
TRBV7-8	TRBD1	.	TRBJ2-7	CASSGTDRALREQYF	TGTGCCAGCAGCGGGACGGACAGGGCCCTCCGCGAGCAGTACTTC
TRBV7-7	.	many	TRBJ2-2	CASSILGQNTGELFF	TGTGCCAGCAGCATCCTGGGACAGAACACCGGGGAGCTGTTTTTT
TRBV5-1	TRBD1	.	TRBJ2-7	CASNYFRDRAYEQYF	TGCGCCAGCAACTATTTCCGGGACAGGGCCTACGAGCAGTACTTC
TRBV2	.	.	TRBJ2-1	CASSERSTSYNEQFF	TGTGCCAGCAGTGAAAGGAGTACGTCCTACAATGAGCAGTTCTTC
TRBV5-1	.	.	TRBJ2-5	CASSLIDNSYQETQYF	TGCGCCAGCAGCTTGATCGACAACAGCTACCAAGAGACCCAGTACTTC
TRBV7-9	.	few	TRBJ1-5	CASSGSWTVSNQPQHF	TGTGCCAGCAGCGGCTCGTGGACGGTTAGCAATCAGCCCCAGCATTTT
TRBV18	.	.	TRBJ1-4	CASSPGDVRLNEKLFF	TGTGCCAGCTCCCCAGGGGACGTCCGCCTTAATGAAAAACTGTTTTTT
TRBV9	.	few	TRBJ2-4	CASSVDQGNIQYF	TGTGCCAGCAGCGTAGATCAGGGAAACATTCAGTACTTC
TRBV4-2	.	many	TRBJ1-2	CASSQDLGYYGYTF	TGTGCCAGCAGCCAAGATCTGGGATACTATGGCTACACCTTC
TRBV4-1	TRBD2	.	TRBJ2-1	CASSQDRAGGNEQFF	TGCGCCAGCAGCCAAGACCGCGCGGGAGGTAATGAGCAGTTCTTC
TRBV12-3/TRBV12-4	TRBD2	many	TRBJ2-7	CASSWGLAGGEYEQYF	TGTGCCAGCAGTTGGGGACTAGCGGGAGGGGAGTACGAGCAGTACTTC
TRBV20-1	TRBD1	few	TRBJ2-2	CSATSHRGLFAGELFF	TGCAGTGCTACTTCCCACAGGGGGCTTTTTGCCGGGGAGCTGTTTTTT
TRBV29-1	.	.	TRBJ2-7	CSVDGMGEQYF	TGCAGCGTTGATGGGATGGGGGAGCAGTACTTC
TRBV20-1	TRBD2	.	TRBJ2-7	CSARPRLSGRVGYEQYF	TGCAGTGCTAGACCCCGGCTGAGCGGGAGGGTCGGGTACGAGCAGTACTTC
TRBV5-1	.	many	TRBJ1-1	CASSLLGAEAFF	TGCGCCAGCAGCTTGTTAGGGGCTGAAGCTTTCTTT
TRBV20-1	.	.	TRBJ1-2	CSARDYRDSYGYTF	TGCAGTGCTAGAGACTACAGAGACTCCTATGGCTACACCTTC
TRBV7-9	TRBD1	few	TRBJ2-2	CASSSLWTGANTGELFF	TGTGCCAGCAGCTCCCTTTGGACAGGGGCAAACACCGGGGAGCTGTTTTTT
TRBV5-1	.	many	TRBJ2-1	CASSLVLDAYNEQFF	TGCGCCAGCAGCTTGGTACTGGACGCCTACAATGAGCAGTTCTTC
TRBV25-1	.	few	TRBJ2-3	CASSDLATPTDTQYF	TGTGCCAGCAGTGACCTAGCGACCCCCACAGATACGCAGTATTTT
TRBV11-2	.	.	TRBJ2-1	CASSSPSTMTRNEQFF	TGTGCCAGCAGCTCTCCATCCACCATGACTCGAAATGAGCAGTTCTTC
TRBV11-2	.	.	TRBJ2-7	CASSLEPYPSYEQYF	TGTGCCAGCAGCTTAGAACCGTACCCCTCCTACGAGCAGTACTTC
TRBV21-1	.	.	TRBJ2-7	CASSKGGVAGGPHEQYF	TGTGCCAGCAGCAAAGGAGGGGTAGCGGGAGGGCCCCACGAGCAGTACTTC
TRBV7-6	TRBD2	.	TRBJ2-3	CASSAGPGGDTQYF	TGTGCCAGCAGCGCGGGCCCGGGGGGTGATACGCAGTATTTT
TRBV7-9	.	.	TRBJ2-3	CASILTRDPPPNTQYF	TGTGCCAGCATCTTAACCCGGGACCCGCCACCTAATACGCAGTATTTT
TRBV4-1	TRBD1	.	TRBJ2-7	CASSQDRTGGFYEQYF	TGCGCCAGCAGCCAAGATAGGACAGGGGGTTTCTACGAGCAGTACTTC
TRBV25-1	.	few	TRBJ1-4	CASRGFGEKLFF	TGTGCCAGCAGGGGTTTCGGTGAAAAACTGTTTTTT
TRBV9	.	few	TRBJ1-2	CASSPEQDINYGYTF	TGTGCCAGCAGCCCGGAGCAGGACATTAACTATGGCTACACCTTC
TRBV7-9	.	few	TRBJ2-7	CASSSMTGVYEQYF	TGTGCCAGCAGCTCTATGACAGGTGTCTACGAGCAGTACTTC
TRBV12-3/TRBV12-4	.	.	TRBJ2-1	CASSLRAHNEQFF	TGTGCCAGCAGCTTAAGGGCGCACAATGAGCAGTTCTTC
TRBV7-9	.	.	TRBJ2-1	CASSSTDQSSYNEQFF	TGTGCCAGCAGCTCGACTGACCAAAGCTCCTACAATGAGCAGTTCTTC
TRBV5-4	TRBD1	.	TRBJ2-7	CASSHSGQARHYEQYF	TGTGCCAGCAGCCACTCGGGACAGGCGCGCCACTACGAGCAGTACTTC